The 10 T cell receptor beta chains below come from one sample, sequenced in a study of human CD8 memory T cell subsets. TPEX cells, early memory CD8+ T cells with exhausted-like traits, were CCR7+ PD-1+ TIGIT+. Libraries of TCR beta chains were produced by 5' RACE (UMI-labeled). TCRdb derives one entry per CDR3 protein from the 5' RACE reads, leaving out DNA. Its clone listing holds approximately 10,000 distinct CDR3 sequences. Sequencing was done on a sample of CD8+ T cells from PBMCs. These receptors were collected from a human donor in good health.

The rearrangement uses TRBV6-2 or TRBV6-3 and TRBJ2-7; TCRdb indicates TRBD1, and absent DNA this call remains unverified. This CDR3 has 14 residues. CDR1 and CDR2 from the germline V gene are MNHEY and SVGEGT. The CDR3 spells CASNTGASSYEQYF.

V is TRBV9 and J is TRBJ2-7; TCRdb's assignment of TRBD1 cannot be checked, as there is no DNA. Per the germline V gene, CDR1 is SGDLS and CDR2 is YYNGEE. CDR3 length: 13 residues. CDR3 amino acids: CASSVDSLDEQYF.

This sequence joins TRBV4-2 and TRBJ2-3; there is no DNA to check the TCRdb D call of TRBD2. Germline CDR1 LGHNA, CDR2 YNFKEQ. The CDR3 covers 15 residues. The CDR3 spells CASSQESTSADTQYF.

The CDR3: CASSLSAGARMNTEAFF. The V call is TRBV7-9, the J call TRBJ1-1. This CDR3 region has 17 residues. Germline V gene lookup returns CDR1 SEHNR and CDR2 FQNEAQ (reference sequence). Drawing the rest from reference TRBV7-9 and TRBJ1-1, the complete variable domain is DTGVSQNPRHKITKRGQNVTFRCDPISEHNRLYWYRQTLGQGPEFLTYFQNEAQLEKSRLLSDRFSAERPKGSFSTLEIQRTEQGDSAMYLCASSLSAGARMNTEAFFGQGTRLTVV.

J is TRBJ1-1 and V is TRBV6-2 or TRBV6-3; the TCRdb D gene call, TRBD1, has no DNA to confirm it. CDR3 length: 14 amino acids. In germline, CDR1 is MNHEY, CDR2 SVGEGT. The chain's CDR3 is CASTSRGMATEAFF.

The V and J genes are TRBV7-3 and TRBJ1-1; TCRdb designates TRBD1, a call that cannot be tested without DNA. Germline V lookup: CDR1 SGHTA, CDR2 FQGTGA. This CDR3 has 13 residues. The CDR3 protein is CASSLAFGREAFF.

The chain has TRBV7-8 and TRBJ1-2; absent DNA, TCRdb's TRBD1 call cannot be checked. CDR3 length: 14 amino acids. Germline assignment: CDR1 SGHVS and CDR2 FQNEAQ. The chain's CDR3 is CASSAGTGGDGYTF.

V usage is TRBV29-1 and J usage is TRBJ2-5; with no DNA, the TCRdb D assignment of TRBD2 cannot be verified. The CDR3 covers 16 residues. The germline CDR1 and CDR2 sequences are SQVTM and ANQGSEA. Here the CDR3 reads CSVLGTSGTYQETQYF.

Measured by frequency, this clonotype is medium-sized (0.01 to 0.1%). This chain links TRBV20-1 with TRBJ2-1. The length of the CDR3 is 12 residues. Germline V gene lookup returns CDR1 DFQATT and CDR2 SNEGSKA (reference sequence). The CDR3 protein is CSAREVRDEQFF.

The V and J genes are TRBV27 and TRBJ2-7; TCRdb lists TRBD1, though no DNA is available to test this call. Germline CDR1 is MNHEY and CDR2 is SMNVEV (reference sequence). This CDR3 is built from 14 residues. The CDR3: CASSPGTGYNEQYF.